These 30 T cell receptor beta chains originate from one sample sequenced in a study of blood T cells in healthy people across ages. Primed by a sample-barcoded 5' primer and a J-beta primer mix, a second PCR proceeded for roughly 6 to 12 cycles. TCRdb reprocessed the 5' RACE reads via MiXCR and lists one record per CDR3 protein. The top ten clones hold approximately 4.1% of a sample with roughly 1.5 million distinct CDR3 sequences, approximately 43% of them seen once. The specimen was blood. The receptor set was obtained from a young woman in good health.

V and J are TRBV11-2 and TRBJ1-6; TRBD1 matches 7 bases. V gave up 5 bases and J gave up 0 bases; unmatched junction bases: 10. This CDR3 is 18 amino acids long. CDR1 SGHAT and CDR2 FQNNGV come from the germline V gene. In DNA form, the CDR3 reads TGTGCCAGCAGCCCCCGGGGGACAGCAAACTCCTATAATTCACCCCTCCACTTT. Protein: CASSPRGTANSYNSPLHF.

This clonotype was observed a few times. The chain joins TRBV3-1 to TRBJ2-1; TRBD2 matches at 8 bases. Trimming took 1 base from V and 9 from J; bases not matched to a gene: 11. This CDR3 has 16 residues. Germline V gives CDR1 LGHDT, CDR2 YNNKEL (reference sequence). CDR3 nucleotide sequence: TGTGCCAGCAGCCAAGGAGCGGGAGACTCTTGGACTGAGCAGTTCTTC. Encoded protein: CASSQGAGDSWTEQFF.

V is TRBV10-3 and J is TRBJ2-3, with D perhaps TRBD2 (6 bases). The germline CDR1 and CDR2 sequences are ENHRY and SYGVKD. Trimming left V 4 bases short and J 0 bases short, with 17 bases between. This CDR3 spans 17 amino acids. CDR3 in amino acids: CAISVTSSGASTDTQYF. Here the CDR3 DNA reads TGTGCCATCAGTGTGACTAGTAGTGGGGCTAGCACAGATACGCAGTATTTT.

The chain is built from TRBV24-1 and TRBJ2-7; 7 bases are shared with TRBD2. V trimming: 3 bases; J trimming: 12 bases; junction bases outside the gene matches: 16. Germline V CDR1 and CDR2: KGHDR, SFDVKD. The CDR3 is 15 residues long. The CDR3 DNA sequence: TGTGCCACCAGTGATCCCGGACTAGGCGAAGAGACCCTGTACTTC. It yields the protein CATSDPGLGEETLYF.

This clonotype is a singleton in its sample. The DNA for the CDR3 is TGTGCCAGCACGGCTGGAGAGACCCAGTACTTC. Translation gives CASTAGETQYF. This sequence joins TRBV2 and TRBJ2-5; D is uncertain. The V and J ends lost 7 bases and 4 bases respectively, with 7 bases between them. Germline CDR1 reads SNHLY; CDR2 reads FYNNEI. The length of the CDR3 is 11 residues.

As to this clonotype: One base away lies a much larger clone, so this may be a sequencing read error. CDR3 region: CTSSEKGDTQYF. CDR3 nucleotide sequence: TGTACCAGCAGTGAAAAAGGAGACACGCAGTATTTT. This rearrangement joins TRBV2 to TRBJ2-3; D gene uncertain. The CDR3 is 12 residues long. Looked up from germline, CDR1 is SNHLY and CDR2 is FYNNEI.

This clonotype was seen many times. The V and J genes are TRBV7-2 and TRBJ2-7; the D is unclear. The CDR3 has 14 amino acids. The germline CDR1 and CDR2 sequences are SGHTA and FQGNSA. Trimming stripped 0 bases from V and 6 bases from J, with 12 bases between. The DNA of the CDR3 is TGTGCCAGCAGCTTAGCTTCAGTGGGGATCGAGCAGTACTTC. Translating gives CASSLASVGIEQYF.

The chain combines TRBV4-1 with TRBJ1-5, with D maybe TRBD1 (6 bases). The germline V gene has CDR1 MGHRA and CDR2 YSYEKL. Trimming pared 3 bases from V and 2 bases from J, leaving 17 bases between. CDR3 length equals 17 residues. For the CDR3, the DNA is TGCGCCAGCAGCCACGGCTCAGGACAGTCCGGCAATCAGCCCCAGCATTTT. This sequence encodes CASSHGSGQSGNQPQHF.

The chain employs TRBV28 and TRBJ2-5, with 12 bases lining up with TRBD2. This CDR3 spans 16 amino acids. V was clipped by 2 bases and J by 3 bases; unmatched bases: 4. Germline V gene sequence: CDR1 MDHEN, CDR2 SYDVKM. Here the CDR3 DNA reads TGTGCCAGCAGTTTACTAGGACTAGCGGGAAAAGAGACCCAGTACTTC. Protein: CASSLLGLAGKETQYF.

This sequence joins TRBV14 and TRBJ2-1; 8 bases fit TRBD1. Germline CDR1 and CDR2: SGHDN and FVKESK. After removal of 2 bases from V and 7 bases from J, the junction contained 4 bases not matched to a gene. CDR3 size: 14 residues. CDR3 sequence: CASSQRYRGNEQFF. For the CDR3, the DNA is TGTGCCAGCAGCCAACGGTACAGGGGGAATGAGCAGTTCTTC. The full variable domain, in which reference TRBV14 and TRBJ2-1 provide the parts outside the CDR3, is EAGVTQFPSHSVIEKGQTVTLRCDPISGHDNLYWYRRVMGKEIKFLLHFVKESKQDESGMPNNRFLAERTGGTYSTLKVQPAELEDSGVYFCASSQRYRGNEQFFGPGTRLTVL.

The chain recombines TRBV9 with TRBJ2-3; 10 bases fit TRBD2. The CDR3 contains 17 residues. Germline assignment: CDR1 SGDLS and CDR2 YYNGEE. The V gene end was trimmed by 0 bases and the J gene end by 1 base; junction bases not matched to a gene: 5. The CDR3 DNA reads TGTGCCAGCAGCGTAGTAGCTAGCGGGAGCGGCACAGATACGCAGTATTTT. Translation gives CASSVVASGSGTDTQYF.

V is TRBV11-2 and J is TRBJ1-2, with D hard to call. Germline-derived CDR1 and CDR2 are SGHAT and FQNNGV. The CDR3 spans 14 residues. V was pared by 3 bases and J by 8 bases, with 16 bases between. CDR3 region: CASSFDLAYGGYTF. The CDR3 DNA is TGTGCCAGCAGCTTCGATCTGGCTTATGGCGGCTACACCTTC.

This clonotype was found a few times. The CDR3 DNA reads TGTGCCAGCACTCGGGGACTCAGCGGAGGGGGTTGGGCACACAATGAGCAGTTCTTC. Translated, it gives CASTRGLSGGGWAHNEQFF. The chain links TRBV5-6 to TRBJ2-1, with D perhaps being TRBD1 or TRBD2 (6 bases each). The germline V gene encodes CDR1 SGHDT and CDR2 YYEEEE. Between the trimmed V and J ends, which lost 6 bases and 5 bases, there was a span of 30 bases. This CDR3 is 19 amino acids long.

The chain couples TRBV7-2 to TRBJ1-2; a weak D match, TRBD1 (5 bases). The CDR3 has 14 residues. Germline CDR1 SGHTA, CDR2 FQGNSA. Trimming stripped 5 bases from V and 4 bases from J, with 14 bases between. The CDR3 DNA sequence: TGTGCCAGCAGCCCCCAGGGTTCGGGCTATGGCTACACCTTC. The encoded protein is CASSPQGSGYGYTF.

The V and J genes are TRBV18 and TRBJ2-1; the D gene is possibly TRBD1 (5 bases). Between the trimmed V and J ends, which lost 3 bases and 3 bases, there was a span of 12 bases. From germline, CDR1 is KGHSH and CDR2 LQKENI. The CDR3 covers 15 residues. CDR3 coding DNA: TGTGCCAGCTCACCTGCAGGGTCCAACTACAATGAGCAGTTCTTC. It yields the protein CASSPAGSNYNEQFF.

CDR3 bases: TGTGCCAGCAGTACGGGACTAGCGGGACGGAATTGGCGCACAGATACGCAGTATTTT. Translating it yields CASSTGLAGRNWRTDTQYF. The chain links TRBV28 to TRBJ2-3, with TRBD2 identical over 13 bases. The CDR3 spans 19 residues. Germline V gene data show CDR1 as MDHEN and CDR2 as SYDVKM. Losses at the gene ends were 5 bases for V and 1 base for J; bases not matched to a gene: 12. Full variable domain (outside the CDR3, taken from reference TRBV28 and TRBJ2-3): DVKVTQSSRYLVKRTGEKVFLECVQDMDHENMFWYRQDPGLGLRLIYFSYDVKMKEKGDIPEGYSVSREKKERFSLILESASTNQTSMYLCASSTGLAGRNWRTDTQYFGPGTRLTVL.

The CDR3 nucleotides are TGCAGCGTTGAAGGGGGGCCGGGGGCGAACACTGAAGCTTTCTTT. Its translation: CSVEGGPGANTEAFF. The genes are TRBV29-1 and TRBJ1-1, with D possibly matching TRBD1 (6 bases). Germline assignment: CDR1 SQVTM and CDR2 ANQGSEA. There are 15 residues in the CDR3. V was shortened by 1 base and J by 1 base, with 13 bases between the two germline ends.

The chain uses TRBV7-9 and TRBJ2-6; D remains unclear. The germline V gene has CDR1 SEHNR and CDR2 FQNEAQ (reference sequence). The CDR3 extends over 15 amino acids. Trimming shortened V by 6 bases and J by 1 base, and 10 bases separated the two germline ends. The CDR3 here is CASSKSPSGANVLTF. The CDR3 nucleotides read TGTGCCAGCAGTAAGAGCCCTTCTGGGGCCAACGTCCTGACTTTC.

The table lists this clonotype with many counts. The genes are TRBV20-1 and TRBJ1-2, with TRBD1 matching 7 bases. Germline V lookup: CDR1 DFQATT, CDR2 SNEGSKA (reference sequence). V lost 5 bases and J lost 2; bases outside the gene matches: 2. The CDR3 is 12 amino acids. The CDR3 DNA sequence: TGCAGTGCTCGACAGGGCAACTATGGCTACACCTTC. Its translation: CSARQGNYGYTF.

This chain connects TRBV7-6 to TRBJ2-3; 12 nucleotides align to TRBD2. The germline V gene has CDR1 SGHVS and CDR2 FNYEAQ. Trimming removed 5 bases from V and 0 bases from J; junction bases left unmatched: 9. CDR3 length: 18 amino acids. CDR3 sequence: CASSVTSGGTSSTDTQYF. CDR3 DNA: TGTGCCAGCAGCGTGACTAGCGGGGGAACCTCTAGCACAGATACGCAGTATTTT.

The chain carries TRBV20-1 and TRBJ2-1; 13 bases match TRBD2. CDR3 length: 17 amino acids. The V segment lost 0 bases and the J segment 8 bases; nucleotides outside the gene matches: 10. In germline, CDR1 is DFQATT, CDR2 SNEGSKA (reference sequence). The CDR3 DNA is TGCAGTGCTAGAGAGCTCCGACTAGCGGGGGGAGGCGATGAGCAGTTCTTC. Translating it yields CSARELRLAGGGDEQFF.

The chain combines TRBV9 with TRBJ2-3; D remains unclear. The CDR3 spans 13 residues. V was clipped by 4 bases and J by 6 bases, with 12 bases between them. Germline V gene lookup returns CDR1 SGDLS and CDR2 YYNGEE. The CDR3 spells CASSTLEVDTQYF. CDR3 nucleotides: TGTGCCAGCAGCACTCTCGAGGTGGATACGCAGTATTTT.

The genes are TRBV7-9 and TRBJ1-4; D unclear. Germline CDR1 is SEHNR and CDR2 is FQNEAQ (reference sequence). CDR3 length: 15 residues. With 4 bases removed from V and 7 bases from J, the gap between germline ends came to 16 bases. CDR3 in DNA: TGTGCCAGCAGCTCCCCAAGAGACCTCGGTGAAAAACTGTTTTTT. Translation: CASSSPRDLGEKLFF.

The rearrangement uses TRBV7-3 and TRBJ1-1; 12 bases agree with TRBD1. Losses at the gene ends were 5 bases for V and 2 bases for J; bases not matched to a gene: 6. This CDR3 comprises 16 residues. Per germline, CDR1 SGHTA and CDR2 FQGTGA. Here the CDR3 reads CASSAKGTGGNTEAFF. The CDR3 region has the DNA TGTGCCAGCAGCGCGAAAGGGACAGGGGGCAACACTGAAGCTTTCTTT.

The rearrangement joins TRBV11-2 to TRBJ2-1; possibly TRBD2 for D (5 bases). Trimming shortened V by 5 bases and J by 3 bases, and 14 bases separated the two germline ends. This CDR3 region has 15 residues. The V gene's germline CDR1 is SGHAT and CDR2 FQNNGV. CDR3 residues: CASSPTWTGYNEQFF. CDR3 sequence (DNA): TGTGCCAGCAGCCCCACGTGGACTGGCTACAATGAGCAGTTCTTC.

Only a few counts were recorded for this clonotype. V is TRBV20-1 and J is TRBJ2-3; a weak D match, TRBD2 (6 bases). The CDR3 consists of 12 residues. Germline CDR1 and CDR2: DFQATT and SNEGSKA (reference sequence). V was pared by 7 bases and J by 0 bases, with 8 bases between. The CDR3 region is CSVSGSTDTQYF. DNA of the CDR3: TGCAGTGTGAGCGGGAGCACAGATACGCAGTATTTT.

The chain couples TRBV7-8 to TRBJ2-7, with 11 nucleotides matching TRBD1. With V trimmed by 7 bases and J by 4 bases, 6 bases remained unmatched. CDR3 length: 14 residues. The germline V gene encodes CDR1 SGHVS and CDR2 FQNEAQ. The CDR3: CASTNGQGAYEQYF. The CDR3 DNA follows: TGTGCCAGCACCAACGGACAGGGGGCTTACGAGCAGTACTTC. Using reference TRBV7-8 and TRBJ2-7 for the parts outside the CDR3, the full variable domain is GAGVSQSPRYKVAKRGQDVALRCDPISGHVSLFWYQQALGQGPEFLTYFQNEAQLDKSGLPSDRFFAERPEGSVSTLKIQRTQQEDSAVYLCASTNGQGAYEQYFGPGTRLTVT.

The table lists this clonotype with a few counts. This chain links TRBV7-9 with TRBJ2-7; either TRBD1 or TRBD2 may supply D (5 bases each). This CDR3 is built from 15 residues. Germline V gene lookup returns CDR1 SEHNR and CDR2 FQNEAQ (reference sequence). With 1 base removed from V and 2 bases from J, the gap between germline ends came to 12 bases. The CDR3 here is CASSLVGDPPYEQYF. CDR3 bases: TGTGCCAGCAGCTTAGTCGGGGACCCCCCCTACGAGCAGTACTTC.

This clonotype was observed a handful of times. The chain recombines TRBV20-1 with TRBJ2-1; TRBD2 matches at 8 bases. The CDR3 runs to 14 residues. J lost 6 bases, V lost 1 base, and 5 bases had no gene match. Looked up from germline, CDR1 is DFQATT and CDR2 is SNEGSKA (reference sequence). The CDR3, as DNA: TGCAGTGCTAGAGTAACTAGCGGTATCAATGAGCAGTTCTTC. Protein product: CSARVTSGINEQFF.

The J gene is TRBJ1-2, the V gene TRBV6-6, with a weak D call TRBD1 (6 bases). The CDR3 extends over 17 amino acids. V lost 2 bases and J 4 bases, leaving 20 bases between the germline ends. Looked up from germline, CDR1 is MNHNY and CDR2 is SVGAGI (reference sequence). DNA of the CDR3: TGTGCCAGCAGTTACCCGACGGACAGCCAGGGAGGCTATGGCTACACCTTC. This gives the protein CASSYPTDSQGGYGYTF.